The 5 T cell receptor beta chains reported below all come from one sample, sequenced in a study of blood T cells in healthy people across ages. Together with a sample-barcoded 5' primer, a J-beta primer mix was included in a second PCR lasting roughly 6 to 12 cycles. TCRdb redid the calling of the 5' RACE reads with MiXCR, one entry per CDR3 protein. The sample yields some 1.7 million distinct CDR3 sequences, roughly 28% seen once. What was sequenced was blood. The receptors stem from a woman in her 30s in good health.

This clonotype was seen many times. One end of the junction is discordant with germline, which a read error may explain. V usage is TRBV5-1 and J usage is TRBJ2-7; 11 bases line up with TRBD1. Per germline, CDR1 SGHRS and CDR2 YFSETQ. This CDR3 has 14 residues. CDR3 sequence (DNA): TGCGCCAGCAGTCGGACAGGGGGCTCCTCCGAGCAGTACTTC. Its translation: CASSRTGGSSEQYF.

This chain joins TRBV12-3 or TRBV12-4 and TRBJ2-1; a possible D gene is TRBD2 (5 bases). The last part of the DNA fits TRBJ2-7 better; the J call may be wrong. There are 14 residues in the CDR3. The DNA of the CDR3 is TGTGCCAGCAGCTCGGGGAAGTTCTACAATGAGCAGTACTTC. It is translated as CASSSGKFYNEQYF.

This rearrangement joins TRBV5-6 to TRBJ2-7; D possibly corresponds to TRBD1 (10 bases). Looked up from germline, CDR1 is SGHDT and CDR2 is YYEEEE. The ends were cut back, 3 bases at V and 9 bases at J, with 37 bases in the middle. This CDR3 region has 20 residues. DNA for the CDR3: TGTGCCAGCAGCTCCTACATGCCGGGACAGGGGTACAGCGGGAGGTTCCGGCAGTACTTC. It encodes CASSSYMPGQGYSGRFRQYF.

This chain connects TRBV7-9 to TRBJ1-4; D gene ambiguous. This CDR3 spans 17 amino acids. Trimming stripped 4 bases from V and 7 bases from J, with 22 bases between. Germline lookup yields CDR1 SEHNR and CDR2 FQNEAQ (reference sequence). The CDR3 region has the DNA TGTGCCAGCAGCTCTCTGGACGCCGGTAATGCGGGTGAAAAACTGTTTTTT. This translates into CASSSLDAGNAGEKLFF.

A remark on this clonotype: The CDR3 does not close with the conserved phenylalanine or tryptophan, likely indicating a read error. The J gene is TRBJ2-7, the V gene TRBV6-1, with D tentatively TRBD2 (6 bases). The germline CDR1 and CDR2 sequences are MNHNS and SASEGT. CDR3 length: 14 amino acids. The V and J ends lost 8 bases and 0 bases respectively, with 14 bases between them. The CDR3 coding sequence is TGTGCCAGCCGGGGGAACCTAGGCTCCTACGAGCAGTACCTC. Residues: CASRGNLGSYEQYL.